These T cell receptor beta chains were read from a single sample in a study of T cell changes during pregnancy in multiple sclerosis. Generated by immunoSEQ multiplex PCR, the TCRdb table keeps only in-frame clones and is missing some. This table holds around 75,000 clones, 80% to 90% found once. The sample was peripheral blood, taken in the first trimester of pregnancy. These receptors all stem from a female donor in good health, enrolled as a control in a pregnancy study. The CDR3 runs from the conserved cysteine through the conserved F or W. Fields, in order: CDR3 length, clone size, D gene, J gene, V gene, CDR3 DNA, CDR3 protein. A D gene is named only where the DNA matches it firmly. Size is stated for part of the rows, as once, few or many counts, or as a class when the clone is expanded.

len: 14; abundance: .; d_gene: .; j_gene: TRBJ1-4; v_gene: TRBV5-8; CDR3nt: TGTGCCAGCAGCCATTCACGAGGAGTTGAAAAACTGTTTTTT; CDR3aa: CASSHSRGVEKLFF
len: 16; abundance: .; d_gene: TRBD1; j_gene: TRBJ1-3; v_gene: TRBV19; CDR3nt: TGTGCCAGTAGTAACCTCGGACAGGGCTCTGGAAACACCATATATTTT; CDR3aa: CASSNLGQGSGNTIYF
len: 15; abundance: .; d_gene: .; j_gene: TRBJ1-4; v_gene: TRBV7-6; CDR3nt: TGTGCCAGCAGCCTAAACAGTGCAACTAATGAAAAACTGTTTTTT; CDR3aa: CASSLNSATNEKLFF
len: 14; abundance: .; d_gene: .; j_gene: TRBJ1-5; v_gene: TRBV7-2; CDR3nt: TGTGCCAGCAGCTTAGATCCGGGATCAAAGCCCCAGCATTTT; CDR3aa: CASSLDPGSKPQHF
len: 13; abundance: .; d_gene: .; j_gene: TRBJ1-2; v_gene: TRBV27; CDR3nt: TGTGCCAGCAGTTTACAGGGGAACTATGGCTACACCTTC; CDR3aa: CASSLQGNYGYTF
len: 12; abundance: .; d_gene: .; j_gene: TRBJ2-7; v_gene: TRBV6-6; CDR3nt: TGTGCCAGCAGCCCCGCTAGCTACGAGCAGTACTTC; CDR3aa: CASSPASYEQYF
len: 13; abundance: once; d_gene: .; j_gene: TRBJ1-2; v_gene: TRBV5-8; CDR3nt: TGTGCCAGCAGCTTGCGGGGAGGTAATGGCTACACCTTC; CDR3aa: CASSLRGGNGYTF
len: 15; abundance: few; d_gene: TRBD2; j_gene: TRBJ2-7; v_gene: TRBV5-1; CDR3nt: TGCGCCAGCAGCTTAAGACTAGCGGGATCCTACGAGCAGTACTTC; CDR3aa: CASSLRLAGSYEQYF
len: 14; abundance: .; d_gene: TRBD1; j_gene: TRBJ1-2; v_gene: TRBV7-9; CDR3nt: TGTGCCAGCAGCTCCAGGGGGCTCCTCTATGGCTACACCTTC; CDR3aa: CASSSRGLLYGYTF
len: 14; abundance: .; d_gene: .; j_gene: TRBJ1-4; v_gene: TRBV7-2; CDR3nt: TGTGCCAGCAGCTCCCCCCAGACAGGCGGAAAACTGTTTTTT; CDR3aa: CASSSPQTGGKLFF
len: 16; abundance: .; d_gene: TRBD1; j_gene: TRBJ1-3; v_gene: TRBV5-1; CDR3nt: TGCGCCAGCAGCTTGGGGGACAGGGGCTCTGGAAACACCATATATTTT; CDR3aa: CASSLGDRGSGNTIYF
len: 14; abundance: .; d_gene: TRBD1; j_gene: TRBJ1-1; v_gene: TRBV5-1; CDR3nt: TGCGCCAGCAGCAGGGACAGGGGGAACACTGAAGCTTTCTTT; CDR3aa: CASSRDRGNTEAFF
len: 14; abundance: .; d_gene: .; j_gene: TRBJ1-2; v_gene: TRBV6-5; CDR3nt: TGTGCCAGCAGTTACTCGAGGACAGACTATGGCTACACCTTC; CDR3aa: CASSYSRTDYGYTF
len: 15; abundance: few; d_gene: TRBD1; j_gene: TRBJ1-5; v_gene: TRBV6-4; CDR3nt: TGTGCCAGGACCCGGACAGGTTATAGCAATCAGCCCCAGCATTTT; CDR3aa: CARTRTGYSNQPQHF